This is a list of T cell receptor beta chains from one sample in a study of CD8+CD57+ T cells in acquired aplastic anemia. TCRdb processed the reads anew with MiXCR; each CDR3 protein has one entry. This sample has a few hundred thousand distinct CDR3 sequences, with about half found just once. Sequencing was carried out using sorted CD4+, CD8+, or CD8+CD57+ T cells (not recorded which) from PBMCs. The source is a human donor with aplastic anemia. CDR3s include the opening cysteine and the closing phenylalanine or tryptophan. D genes are given only for firm matches. Where a row states a size, it is once, few, many or the class of an expanded clone; other rows omit it.

>TRBJ1-6|NA|15|TRBD1|TRBV20-1
CSARNPGQGNSPLHF
TGCAGTGCTAGAAACCCGGGACAGGGAAATTCACCCCTCCACTTT
>TRBJ2-3|NA|14|TRBD2|TRBV24-1
CATRSGGAADTQYF
TGTGCCACCAGGAGCGGGGGGGCGGCAGATACGCAGTATTTT
>TRBJ1-5|NA|12|NA|TRBV15
CATSKVDQPQHF
TGTGCCACCAGCAAGGTTGATCAGCCCCAGCATTTT
>TRBJ1-5|many|13|TRBD1|TRBV28
CASSGTDNQPQHF
TGTGCCAGCAGTGGGACAGATAATCAGCCCCAGCATTTT
>TRBJ1-2|many|12|NA|TRBV4-1
CASSTRGGGYTF
TGCGCCAGCAGCACGCGAGGTGGGGGCTACACCTTC
>TRBJ2-1|few|12|NA|TRBV30
CAWASWDNEQFF
TGTGCCTGGGCCTCCTGGGACAATGAGCAGTTCTTC
>TRBJ1-2|NA|16|NA|TRBV4-2
CASSQDAEPSNYGYTF
TGTGCCAGCAGCCAAGATGCCGAGCCCTCTAACTATGGCTACACCTTC
>TRBJ2-1|many|14|NA|TRBV13
CASSLGLARNEQFF
TGTGCCAGCAGCTTAGGGCTAGCGCGCAATGAGCAGTTCTTC
>TRBJ2-1|few|12|NA|TRBV2
CASSGDYNEQFF
TGTGCCAGCAGTGGCGACTACAATGAGCAGTTCTTC
>TRBJ1-6|many|14|TRBD1|TRBV12-3/TRBV12-4
CASTQGVPNSPLHF
TGTGCCAGCACCCAGGGGGTTCCGAATTCACCCCTCCACTTT
>TRBJ1-2|many|14|NA|TRBV6-1
CASSELPNLYGYTF
TGTGCCAGCAGTGAATTACCGAACCTCTATGGCTACACCTTC
>TRBJ1-5|NA|15|TRBD1|TRBV7-6
CASSLAAGGDQPQHF
TGTGCCAGCAGCTTAGCGGCAGGGGGTGATCAGCCCCAGCATTTT
>TRBJ1-1|NA|17|NA|TRBV12-3/TRBV12-4
CASSPQAGGVMNTEAFF
TGTGCCAGCTCACCACAGGCGGGCGGAGTCATGAACACTGAAGCTTTCTTT
>TRBJ1-1|NA|12|TRBD1|TRBV12-3/TRBV12-4
CASSGQGGRAFF
TGTGCCAGCAGTGGACAGGGGGGGCGAGCTTTCTTT
>TRBJ2-7|NA|17|TRBD1|TRBV18
CASSKDRVPDDSYEQYF
TGTGCCAGCTCGAAAGACAGGGTTCCGGATGATTCCTACGAGCAGTACTTC
>TRBJ2-7|NA|15|TRBD1|TRBV7-8
CASSPETGISYERYF
TGTGCCAGCAGCCCCGAGACAGGGATATCCTACGAGCGGTACTTC
>TRBJ2-6|NA|14|NA|TRBV19
CASTGGARANVLTF
TGTGCCAGTACCGGGGGAGCCAGGGCCAACGTCCTGACTTTC
>TRBJ2-7|NA|15|NA|TRBV20-1
CSVRSPTGDSYEQYF
TGCAGTGTTAGGTCCCCGACAGGCGACTCCTACGAGCAGTACTTC
>TRBJ1-6|once|14|TRBD1|TRBV25-1
CASSAPTGNSPLHF
TGTGCCAGCAGTGCACCGACAGGGAATTCACCCCTCCACTTT
>TRBJ1-4|NA|12|NA|TRBV6-6
CALRGIEEKLFF
TGTGCTTTGCGGGGGATCGAGGAAAAACTGTTTTTT
>TRBJ2-5|many|17|TRBD2|TRBV7-2
CASSSSGLAGGPETQYF
TGTGCCAGCAGCTCGTCGGGACTAGCGGGGGGGCCGGAGACCCAGTACTTC
>TRBJ1-1|NA|15|NA|TRBV19
CASRVPGPADTEAFF
TGTGCCAGCCGTGTCCCGGGGCCAGCCGACACTGAAGCTTTCTTT
>TRBJ1-2|few|14|NA|TRBV11-2
CASSLTGSSYGYTF
TGTGCCAGCAGCCTTACAGGGAGCTCCTATGGCTACACCTTC
>TRBJ2-1|many|16|NA|TRBV9
CASSVEAAPTYNEQFF
TGTGCCAGCAGCGTAGAGGCCGCCCCCACTTACAATGAGCAGTTCTTC